The present T cell receptor beta chain was sequenced within a study of CD8 T cells in ankylosing spondylitis. Study observations and caveats: There was reportedly significant enrichment of clones that were disease-linked in matched ankylosing spondylitis synovial fluid. The study identified a TCR beta motif of fewer than 10 highly homologous variants that appeared characteristic of ankylosing spondylitis blood.

TCR beta libraries were made by quantitative 5'-RACE with molecular barcodes. TCRdb ran MiXCR on the 5' RACE reads and lists one entry per CDR3 protein. The sample contains some 140,000 distinct CDR3 sequences, 7% to 10% of which appear only once. Germline V CDR1 and CDR2: SGHTA, FQGNSA. Trimming took off 2 bases at V and 4 bases at J, with 15 bases between the two ends. The CDR3 is 15 residues long. For this clonotype: What it binds is not known.

The J gene is TRBJ2-7, the V gene TRBV7-2, with D possibly TRBD1 on 5 matching bases. The TCR comes from a male donor with ankylosing spondylitis. The material sequenced was synovial fluid, either unsorted or a sorted T cell fraction (not recorded which). The CDR3 spells CASSLFRVSDYEQYF. The DNA of the CDR3 is TGTGCCAGCAGCTTATTCAGGGTCAGCGATTACGAGCAGTACTTC.